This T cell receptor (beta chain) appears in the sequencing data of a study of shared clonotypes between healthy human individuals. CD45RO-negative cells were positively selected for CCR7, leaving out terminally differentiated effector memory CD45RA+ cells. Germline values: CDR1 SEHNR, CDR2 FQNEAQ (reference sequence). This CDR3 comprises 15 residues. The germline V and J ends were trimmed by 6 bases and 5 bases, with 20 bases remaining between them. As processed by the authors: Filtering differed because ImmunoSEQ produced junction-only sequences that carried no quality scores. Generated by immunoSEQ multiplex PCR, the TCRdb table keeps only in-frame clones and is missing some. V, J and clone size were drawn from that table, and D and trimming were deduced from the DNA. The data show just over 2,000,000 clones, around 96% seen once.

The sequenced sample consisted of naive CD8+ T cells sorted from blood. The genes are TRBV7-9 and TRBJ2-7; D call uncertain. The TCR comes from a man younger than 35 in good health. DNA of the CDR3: TGTGCCAGCAGTCTTCTCTTGGAGAACGATAACGAGCAGTACTTC. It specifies CASSLLLENDNEQYF. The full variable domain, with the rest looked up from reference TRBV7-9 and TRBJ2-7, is DTGVSQNPRHKITKRGQNVTFRCDPISEHNRLYWYRQTLGQGPEFLTYFQNEAQLEKSRLLSDRFSAERPKGSFSTLEIQRTEQGDSAMYLCASSLLLENDNEQYFGPGTRLTVT.